The sequence of this T cell receptor (beta chain) was determined in a study of identical twins. The V gene's germline CDR1 is SQVTM and CDR2 ANQGSEA. The V end lost 5 bases, the J end lost 0 bases, and 12 bases lay between the germline ends. The CDR3 is 14 residues long. TCRdb reprocessed the 5' RACE reads with MiXCR, giving one entry per CDR3 protein. Of roughly 470,000 distinct CDR3 sequences detected, 14% appear once; the ten largest clones hold 0.8% to 1%. This clonotype was found a few times. This sample was shared with a second study, whose subject was yellow fever vaccine responses in identical twins.

What was sequenced was CD4+ T cells sorted from blood. The chain is built from TRBV29-1 and TRBJ2-3; D perhaps matches TRBD1 (7 bases). The receptor was isolated from a woman aged 18-35 years in good health. The CDR3 region is CSVQGGPSTDTQYF. The CDR3 bases are TGCAGCGTTCAGGGGGGTCCTAGCACAGATACGCAGTATTTT.